This T cell receptor beta chain was captured in a study of blood T cell repertoires in COVID-19. Study background: Acute-phase and convalescent COVID-19 samples originated in the United States, Italy and Spain. T cells, B-cell-depleted T cells, or PBMCs provided the cDNA or gDNA that served as material.

Data came from immunoSEQ multiplex PCR; TCRdb stores just in-frame clones and leaves some out. The sample includes about 100,000 clones, just over 90% of them seen just once. Sample: peripheral blood. This receptor was identified in a man aged 50-59 years with active COVID-19.

Written as DNA, the CDR3 is TGTGCCAGCCCCGGGCAGGGTTCGATGTATGAGCAGTTCTTC. Translation gives CASPGQGSMYEQFF. The rearrangement links TRBV2 to TRBJ2-1; tentatively, D is TRBD1 (5 bases). V was clipped by 8 bases and J by 8 bases, with 19 bases between them. There are 14 residues in the CDR3. Germline loops: CDR1 SNHLY, CDR2 FYNNEI.